Below, 20 T cell receptor beta chains from the same sample are listed, as sequenced in a study of tumor-infiltrating lymphocytes in primary liver carcinoma. Using a constant-region primer together with ProtoScript II reverse transcriptase, TCR beta cDNA was made from 500 ng of total RNA. Generation of the TCR beta libraries relied on three nested multiplex PCR rounds using slightly modified ARM-PCR. Researchers ran the first two PCR rounds for approximately 10 cycles each with TRBV1-TRBV30 forward primers and a C-beta reverse primer. In TCRdb, the multiplex PCR reads were re-called with MiXCR into one record per CDR3 protein. Of fewer than 150,000 distinct CDR3 sequences in the sample, about 68% were seen once. Without any cell sorting, roughly 17-31 mg of bulk tissue yielded co-extracted RNA and DNA. The sequenced material came from liver tumor tissue from sampling region 1. As to subset: tumor region T1, superior pole. These receptors were obtained from a woman aged 55-70 years with primary liver carcinoma and hepatitis B virus infection.

Within the sample, this clonotype is medium-sized. This rearrangement joins TRBV5-1 to TRBJ2-1; the match to TRBD2 covers 9 bases. The junction had 5 bases not matched to a gene; V was cut back by 2 bases and J by 8 bases. Germline CDR1 reads SGHRS; CDR2 reads YFSETQ. CDR3 length: 14 residues. CDR3 DNA: TGCGCCAGCAGCTTTAGCGGGAGCCGGGATGAGCAGTTCTTC. Protein: CASSFSGSRDEQFF.

On this clonotype: At one end the junction does not follow the germline gene, possibly because of a read error. The rearrangement joins TRBV5-1 to TRBJ2-1; D is perhaps TRBD2 (6 bases). The CDR3 runs 16 residues. Germline CDR1 SGHRS, CDR2 YFSETQ. The CDR3 sequence: CTSSPFQGRRAEEQFF. CDR3 DNA: TGCACCAGCAGCCCGTTTCAGGGCAGGAGGGCCGAGGAGCAGTTCTTC.

This clonotype was observed at least ten times. This chain joins TRBV12-3 or TRBV12-4 and TRBJ2-5; TRBD2 aligns across 7 bases. The CDR3 has 14 residues. The V gene end was trimmed by 6 bases and the J gene end by 5 bases; junction bases not matched to a gene: 9. CDR3 nucleotides: TGTGCCAGCAGGCCGGGACTACTAGGCGAGACCCAGTACTTC. The encoded protein is CASRPGLLGETQYF.

This rearrangement joins TRBV20-1 to TRBJ1-6; a possible D gene is TRBD1 (5 bases). Trimming took 5 bases from V and 5 from J, leaving 10 bases between them. The CDR3 runs to 13 residues. Germline loops: CDR1 DFQATT, CDR2 SNEGSKA (reference sequence). CDR3 sequence (DNA): TGCAGTGCTCTCGGGGCTAATAATTCACCCCTCCACTTT. Amino acids: CSALGANNSPLHF.

Of note for this clonotype: An end of the junction differs from the germline gene, which may be a read error. The chain is built from TRBV5-4 and TRBJ2-2, with TRBD1 identical over 8 bases. The germline V gene encodes CDR1 SGHNT and CDR2 YYREEE (reference sequence). The CDR3 has 16 residues. DNA for the CDR3: TGTGCCAGCAGCCAGGGGGCTAGTGGCTACACCGGGAAGCTGTTTTTT. Protein: CASSQGASGYTGKLFF.

This clonotype was found a few times. Relative to the germline gene, one junction end is altered; a read error may explain this. The chain combines TRBV11-2 with TRBJ2-7; 11 bases are shared with TRBD2. Germline V gene data show CDR1 as SGHAT and CDR2 as FQNNGV. The CDR3 spans 18 residues. In nucleotides, the CDR3 is TGTGTCAGCTGCCTACTAGCGGGAGCCGCTCAACTTTTCTACGAGCAGTACTTC. It yields the protein CVSCLLAGAAQLFYEQYF.

The rearrangement uses TRBV5-8 and TRBJ2-2; TRBD1 matches at 9 bases. Trimming cost V 9 bases and J 5 bases; bases outside gene matches: 14. Germline-derived CDR1 and CDR2 are SGHTS and YDEGEE. This CDR3 contains 16 residues. CDR3 loop: CANSFILQGATGELFF. The CDR3 nucleotides read TGTGCCAATAGCTTCATTTTACAGGGGGCTACCGGGGAGCTGTTTTTT.

The count of this clonotype is one. The missing conserved phenylalanine or tryptophan at the end of this CDR3 makes a read error likely. J is TRBJ2-2 and V is TRBV11-2; D not resolved. V lost 2 bases to trimming and J lost 10 bases, with 8 bases between them. Germline V CDR1 and CDR2: SGHAT, FQNNGV. The CDR3 is 12 residues long. The chain's CDR3 is CASSLLVAELFL. As DNA, the CDR3 is TGTGCCAGCAGCTTACTTGTCGCGGAGCTGTTTTTA.

The gene calls are TRBV7-9 and TRBJ2-1, with 8 positions matching TRBD2. With V trimmed by 11 bases and J by 6 bases, 15 bases remained unmatched. Germline V gives CDR1 SEHNR, CDR2 FQNEAQ (reference sequence). This CDR3 region has 15 residues. CDR3 in amino acids: CAQDKGSGVLNEQFF. CDR3 in DNA: TGTGCCCAAGATAAGGGTAGCGGGGTCCTCAATGAGCAGTTCTTC.

Concerning this clonotype: Just one base apart from a much larger clone, this may be a read error. The CDR3 nucleotides are TGCGCCAGCAGCCAAGACAGGGACGGGTCTGGGGCCAACGTCCTGATTTTC. The encoded protein is CASSQDRDGSGANVLIF. This chain joins TRBV4-1 and TRBJ2-6; D could derive from TRBD1 or TRBD2 (5 bases each). The germline V gene has CDR1 MGHRA and CDR2 YSYEKL. The CDR3 has 17 amino acids.

This clonotype was found many times. The chain is built from TRBV6-1 and TRBJ2-2, with D possibly TRBD2 on 5 matching bases. Germline-derived CDR1 and CDR2 are MNHNS and SASEGT. The CDR3 consists of 14 residues. Trimming left V 2 bases short and J 3 bases short, with 7 bases between. The CDR3 sequence is CASSETADTGELFF. CDR3 DNA: TGTGCCAGCAGTGAAACAGCGGACACCGGGGAGCTGTTTTTT.

This rearrangement joins TRBV11-2 to TRBJ1-2; no clear D. The V gene's germline CDR1 is SGHAT and CDR2 FQNNGV. The germline V and J ends were trimmed by 4 bases and 2 bases, with 14 bases remaining between them. CDR3 length: 15 amino acids. This CDR3 is CASSSLVTDNYGYTF. The CDR3, as DNA: TGTGCCAGCAGCTCACTCGTGACCGACAACTATGGCTACACCTTC.

This clonotype was seen a single time. The junction does not match germline at one end; this may be a read error. The V gene is TRBV11-2, the J gene TRBJ2-1; 7 positions match TRBD1. CDR1 is SGHAT and CDR2 is FQNNGV in the germline V gene. This CDR3 spans 14 amino acids. The CDR3 sequence is CASILQGTGDERFF. The CDR3 DNA sequence: TGTGCCAGCATCTTACAGGGTACAGGGGATGAGCGGTTCTTC.

This clonotype was seen ten or more times. The chain combines TRBV5-1 with TRBJ2-2, with 8 bases identical to TRBD2. Per germline, CDR1 SGHRS and CDR2 YFSETQ. This CDR3 contains 15 residues. The J segment lost 6 bases and the V segment lost 3 bases, leaving 7 bases of the junction unmatched. CDR3 coding DNA: TGCGCCAGCAGCTCCCAAGCGGGAGTGGCCGGGGAGCTGTTTTTT. Amino acid sequence: CASSSQAGVAGELFF. The full variable domain, completed using reference TRBV5-1 and TRBJ2-2, is KAGVTQTPRYLIKTRGQQVTLSCSPISGHRSVSWYQQTPGQGLQFLFEYFSETQRNKGNFPGRFSGRQFSNSRSEMNVSTLELGDSALYLCASSSQAGVAGELFFGEGSRLTVL.

On this clonotype itself: It is likely a read error, because the conserved phenylalanine at the end of the CDR3 is missing. The J gene is TRBJ2-1, the V gene TRBV11-2; either TRBD1 or TRBD2 may supply D (5 bases each). CDR1 and CDR2 (germline): SGHAT, FQNNGV. The CDR3 is made up of 12 amino acids. Trimming pared 9 bases from V and 10 bases from J, leaving 16 bases between. In nucleotides, the CDR3 is TGTGCCAGTAGCCTGGGACGGAAAGAGCAGTTCCTC. This encodes CASSLGRKEQFL.

A note on this clonotype: It may be a read error: a sequence one base away is much more abundant. This chain joins TRBV4-1 and TRBJ2-3; D gene unclear. The CDR3 loop spans 17 amino acids. The germline V gene encodes CDR1 MGHRA and CDR2 YSYEKL. In nucleotides, the CDR3 is TGCACCAGCAGCCAAGATCCCGACTCTTCTCGCACAGATACGCAGTATTTT. It is translated as CTSSQDPDSSRTDTQYF.

With respect to this clonotype: At one boundary the junction diverges from the germline segment, which might be a read error. The chain is built from TRBV6-2 or TRBV6-3 and TRBJ1-5; D might be TRBD1 (5 bases). CDR1 MNHEY and CDR2 SVGEGT come from the germline V gene. The CDR3 sequence is 20 residues long. The CDR3 protein is CASRRHSLTGSGGSNQLQHF. The DNA for the CDR3 is TGTGCCAGCAGACGCCACAGCTTAACCGGGAGTGGGGGTAGCAATCAGCTCCAGCATTTT.

Notes on this clonotype: Likely a read error: the CDR3 ends without its conserved phenylalanine or tryptophan. This chain joins TRBV12-3 or TRBV12-4 and TRBJ2-1; 7 bases match TRBD1. This CDR3 is built from 20 residues. Germline trimming cut 4 bases from V and 4 bases from J; bases unmatched to any gene: 22. CDR3 DNA: TGTGCCAGCAGTTCGTACAGGGGAGTGGGATCCACAAGCTCATACAATGAGCAGTTCGTC. Translated, it gives CASSSYRGVGSTSSYNEQFV.

This clonotype showed up many times. The chain combines TRBV6-5 with TRBJ1-1; D unclear. CDR3 length equals 15 residues. Trimming cost V 1 base and J 8 bases, with 17 bases left between them. The germline V gene encodes CDR1 MNHEY and CDR2 SVGAGI. As DNA, the CDR3 is TGTGCCAGCAGTTACTACTATCTCCAGTCGGAAGAAGCTTTCTTT. This sequence encodes CASSYYYLQSEEAFF.

The table lists this clonotype with many counts. V and J are TRBV11-2 and TRBJ2-3; D possibly corresponds to TRBD1 (5 bases). This CDR3 spans 14 amino acids. CDR1 SGHAT and CDR2 FQNNGV come from the germline V gene. V lost 0 bases and J 4 bases, leaving 8 bases between the germline ends. The CDR3, as DNA: TGTGCCAGCAGCTTAGACAGGGAAGCAGATACGCAGTATTTT. This gives the protein CASSLDREADTQYF.